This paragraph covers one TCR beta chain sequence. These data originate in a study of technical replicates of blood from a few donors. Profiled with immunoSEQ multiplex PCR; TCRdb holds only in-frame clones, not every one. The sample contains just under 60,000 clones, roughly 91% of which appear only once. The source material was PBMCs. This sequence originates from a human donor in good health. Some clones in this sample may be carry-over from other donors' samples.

The CDR3 coding sequence is TGCGCCAGCAGCCCGCTAGCGGGAGACGTAGATACGCAGTATTTT. This sequence encodes CASSPLAGDVDTQYF. The V and J genes are TRBV4-3 and TRBJ2-3, with 10 bases fitting TRBD2. Germline trimming cut 4 bases from V and 5 bases from J; bases unmatched to any gene: 6. The CDR3 consists of 15 residues. From germline, CDR1 is LGHNA and CDR2 YSLEER.